The clone carrying this TCR beta chain occurred many times. The antigen remains unidentified. This sample is part of a study of blood T cells in healthy people across ages. Germline-derived CDR1 and CDR2 are LNHNV and YYDKDF (reference sequence). The CDR3 is 14 amino acids. V shed 4 bases and J shed 9 bases, with 16 bases lying between them. Drawn from each donor were around 10 milliliters of peripheral blood. Study outcomes and limitations: In long-lived donors, naive CD4+ cell counts and diversity exceeded those of aged donors. The fall in TCR beta diversity per million T cells was roughly linear with age.

Together with a sample-barcoded 5' primer, a J-beta primer mix was included in a second PCR lasting roughly 6 to 12 cycles. A 12-random-nucleotide template-switch adaptor tagged each cDNA molecule. TCRdb passed the 5' RACE reads through MiXCR, listing each CDR3 protein once. Of just under 900,000 distinct CDR3 sequences in the sample, 25% to 30% were seen once. Sequenced input: blood. This chain links TRBV15 with TRBJ2-1; D possibly corresponds to TRBD1 (6 bases). The clonotype originates from a woman at least 80 years old in good health. For the CDR3, the DNA is TGTGCCACCAGCACTGGCAGGACAGCCAGTGAGCAGTTCTTC. It specifies CATSTGRTASEQFF.